This T cell receptor beta chain stems from a study of shared clonotypes between healthy human individuals. CD4+ cells yielded CD45RA+ naive and CD45RA-negative memory subsets. Whole-study findings and limits: A handful of donors showed sharing of approximately 5% of naive CD4 clonotypes. Shared clonotypes across all four donors exceeded non-shared ones in generation probability.

Note on this clone: What it binds is not known.

Profiled with immunoSEQ multiplex PCR; TCRdb holds only in-frame clones, not every one. The sample records approximately 500,000 clones, 90% to 96% being singletons. From germline, CDR1 is SEHNR and CDR2 FQNEAQ (reference sequence). Trimming pared 1 base from V and 4 bases from J, leaving 12 bases between. The CDR3 is 15 residues long. The chain has TRBV7-9 and TRBJ2-3; D could derive from TRBD1 or TRBD2 (5 bases each). This receptor was taken from a woman between 25 and 40 years old in good health. Sequencing was done on a sample of naive CD4+ T cells sorted from blood. As for subset: CD45RA+ positively selected. CDR3 sequence reads: CASSLVRGQADTQYF. CDR3 coding DNA: TGTGCCAGCAGCTTAGTGAGGGGCCAAGCAGATACGCAGTATTTT.